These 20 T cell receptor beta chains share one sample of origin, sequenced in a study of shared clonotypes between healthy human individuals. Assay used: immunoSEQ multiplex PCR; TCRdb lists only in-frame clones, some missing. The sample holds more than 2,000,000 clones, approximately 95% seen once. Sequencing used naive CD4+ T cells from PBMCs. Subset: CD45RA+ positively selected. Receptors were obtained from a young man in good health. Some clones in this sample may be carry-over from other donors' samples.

The CDR3 region is CASSPGTTGELFF. The CDR3 bases are TGTGCCAGCTCACCGGGGACCACCGGGGAGCTGTTTTTT. The chain employs TRBV18 and TRBJ2-2, with D perhaps given as TRBD1 or TRBD2 (5 bases each). Trimming took 3 bases from V and 4 from J, leaving 6 bases between them. Germline CDR1 is KGHSH and CDR2 is LQKENI. CDR3 length equals 13 residues.

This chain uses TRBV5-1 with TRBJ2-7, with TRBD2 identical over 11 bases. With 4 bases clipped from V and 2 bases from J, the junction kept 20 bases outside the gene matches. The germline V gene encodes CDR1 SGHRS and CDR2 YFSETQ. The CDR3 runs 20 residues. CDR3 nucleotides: TGCGCCAGCAGCCCTCTGACAAACCCGGGACTAGCGGTTTTACCCTACGAGCAGTACTTC. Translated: CASSPLTNPGLAVLPYEQYF. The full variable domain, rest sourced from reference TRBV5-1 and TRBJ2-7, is KAGVTQTPRYLIKTRGQQVTLSCSPISGHRSVSWYQQTPGQGLQFLFEYFSETQRNKGNFPGRFSGRQFSNSRSEMNVSTLELGDSALYLCASSPLTNPGLAVLPYEQYFGPGTRLTVT.

Here the CDR3 reads CASSQLQGAIDTQYF. The CDR3 coding sequence is TGCGCCAGCAGCCAACTACAGGGGGCAATAGATACGCAGTATTTT. V usage is TRBV4-3 and J usage is TRBJ2-3; 9 bases are a match to TRBD1. There are 15 residues in the CDR3. CDR1 and CDR2 from the germline V gene are LGHNA and YSLEER. With V trimmed by 2 bases and J by 5 bases, 5 bases remained unmatched.

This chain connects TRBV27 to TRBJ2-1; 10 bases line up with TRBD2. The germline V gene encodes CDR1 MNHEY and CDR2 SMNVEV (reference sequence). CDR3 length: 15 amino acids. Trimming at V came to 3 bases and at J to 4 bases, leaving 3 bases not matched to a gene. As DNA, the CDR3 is TGTGCCAGCAGTTTGGTTAGCGGGAGGTACAATGAGCAGTTCTTC. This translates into CASSLVSGRYNEQFF.

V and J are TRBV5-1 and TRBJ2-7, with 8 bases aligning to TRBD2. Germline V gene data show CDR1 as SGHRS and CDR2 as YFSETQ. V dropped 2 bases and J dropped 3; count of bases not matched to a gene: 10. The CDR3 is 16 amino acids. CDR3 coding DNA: TGCGCCAGCAGCTTTGCAGCCGGGACTAGTAACTACGAGCAGTACTTC. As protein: CASSFAAGTSNYEQYF.

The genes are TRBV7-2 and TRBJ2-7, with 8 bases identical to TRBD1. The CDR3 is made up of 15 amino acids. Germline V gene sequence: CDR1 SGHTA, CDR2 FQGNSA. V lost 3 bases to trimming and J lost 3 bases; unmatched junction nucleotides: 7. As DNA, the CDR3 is TGTGCCAGCAGCTTCGACAGGGGCCAGTTCTACGAGCAGTACTTC. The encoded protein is CASSFDRGQFYEQYF.

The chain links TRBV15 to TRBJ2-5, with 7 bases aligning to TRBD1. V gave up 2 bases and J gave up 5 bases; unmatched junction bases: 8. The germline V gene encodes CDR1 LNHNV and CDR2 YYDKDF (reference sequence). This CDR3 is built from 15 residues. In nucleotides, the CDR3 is TGTGCCACCAGCAGACCGTCAGGGGGTTACGAGACCCAGTACTTC. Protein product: CATSRPSGGYETQYF.

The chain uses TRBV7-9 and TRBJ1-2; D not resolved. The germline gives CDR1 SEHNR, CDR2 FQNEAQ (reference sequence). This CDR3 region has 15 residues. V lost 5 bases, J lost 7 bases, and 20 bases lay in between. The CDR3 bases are TGTGCCAGCAGCCCAAGAGGAGGGCAGGAAACTGGCTACACCTTC. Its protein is CASSPRGGQETGYTF.

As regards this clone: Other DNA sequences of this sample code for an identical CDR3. The CDR3: CASSLGTGGNEKLFF. The CDR3 DNA follows: TGTGCCAGCAGCTTGGGGACAGGGGGAAATGAAAAACTGTTTTTT. This chain uses TRBV7-9 with TRBJ1-4; 11 positions agree with TRBD1. This CDR3 has 15 residues. Germline V lookup: CDR1 SEHNR, CDR2 FQNEAQ (reference sequence). V was pared by 3 bases and J by 5 bases, with 2 bases of the junction left unmatched.

The CDR3 region is CASSRSPGYEQYF. CDR3 nucleotide sequence: TGTGCCAGCAGCCGCTCGCCGGGCTACGAGCAGTACTTC. The chain employs TRBV7-2 and TRBJ2-7; the D is unclear. CDR1 and CDR2 from the germline V gene are SGHTA and FQGNSA. The CDR3 totals 13 residues. Trimming cost V 5 bases and J 3 bases, with 11 bases left between them.

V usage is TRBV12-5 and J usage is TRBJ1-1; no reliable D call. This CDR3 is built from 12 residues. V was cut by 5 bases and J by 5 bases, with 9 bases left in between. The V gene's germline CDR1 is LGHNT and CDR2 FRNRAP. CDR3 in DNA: TGTGCTAGTGGTCTAACCTCAACTGAAGCTTTCTTT. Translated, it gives CASGLTSTEAFF.

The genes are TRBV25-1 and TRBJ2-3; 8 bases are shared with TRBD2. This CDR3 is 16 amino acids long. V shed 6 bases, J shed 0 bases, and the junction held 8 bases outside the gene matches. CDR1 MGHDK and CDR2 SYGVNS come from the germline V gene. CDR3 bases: TGTGCCAGCAGCCGACCCGGACTAGCAAGCACAGATACGCAGTATTTT. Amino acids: CASSRPGLASTDTQYF.

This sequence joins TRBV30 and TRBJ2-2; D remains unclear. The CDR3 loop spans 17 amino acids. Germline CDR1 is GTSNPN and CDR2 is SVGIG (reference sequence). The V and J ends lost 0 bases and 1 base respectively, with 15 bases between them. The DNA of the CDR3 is TGTGCCTGGAGTGTTAAGACGGTCTATTTGAACACCGGGGAGCTGTTTTTT. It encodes CAWSVKTVYLNTGELFF. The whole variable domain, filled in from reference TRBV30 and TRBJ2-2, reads SQTIHQWPATLVQPVGSPLSLECTVEGTSNPNLYWYRQAAGRGLQLLFYSVGIGQISSEVPQNLSASRPQDRQFILSSKKLLLSDSGFYLCAWSVKTVYLNTGELFFGEGSRLTVL.

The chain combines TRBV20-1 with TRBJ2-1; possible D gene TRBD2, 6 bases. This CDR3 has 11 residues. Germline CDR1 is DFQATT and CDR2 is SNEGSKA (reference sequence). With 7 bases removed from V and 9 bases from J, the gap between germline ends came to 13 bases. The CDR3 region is CSGRRDLEQFF. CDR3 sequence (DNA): TGCAGTGGCAGGCGGGATCTTGAGCAGTTCTTC.

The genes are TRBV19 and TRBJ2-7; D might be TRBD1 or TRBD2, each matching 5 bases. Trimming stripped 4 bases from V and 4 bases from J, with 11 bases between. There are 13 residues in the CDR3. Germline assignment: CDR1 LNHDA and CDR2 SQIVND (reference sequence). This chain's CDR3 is CASSRDGLYEQYF. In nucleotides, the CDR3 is TGTGCCAGTAGTAGGGACGGTCTGTACGAGCAGTACTTC.

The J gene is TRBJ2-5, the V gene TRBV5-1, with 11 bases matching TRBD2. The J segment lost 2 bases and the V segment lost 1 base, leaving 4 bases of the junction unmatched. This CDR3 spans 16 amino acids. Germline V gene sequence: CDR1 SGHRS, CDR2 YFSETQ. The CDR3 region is CASSLPIAGGQETQYF. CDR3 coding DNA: TGCGCCAGCAGCTTGCCCATAGCGGGAGGGCAAGAGACCCAGTACTTC.

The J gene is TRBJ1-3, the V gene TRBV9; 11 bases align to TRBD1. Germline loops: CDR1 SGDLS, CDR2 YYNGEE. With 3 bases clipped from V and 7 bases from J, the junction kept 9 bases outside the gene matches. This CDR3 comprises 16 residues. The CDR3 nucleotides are TGTGCCAGCAGCGCTCGGACAGGGGGCGGCTGGAACACCATATATTTT. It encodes CASSARTGGGWNTIYF.

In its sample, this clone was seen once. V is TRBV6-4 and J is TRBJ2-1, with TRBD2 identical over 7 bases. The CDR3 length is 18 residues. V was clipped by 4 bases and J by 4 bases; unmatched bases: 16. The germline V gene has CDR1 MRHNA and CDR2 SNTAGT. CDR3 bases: TGTGCCAGCAGTGCCTCCGGGACTACCCCCGGCCAGTACAATGAGCAGTTCTTC. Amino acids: CASSASGTTPGQYNEQFF.

The CDR3 DNA follows: TGTGCCAGCAGTCAAGAGGGGGGGGATACGCAGTATTTT. It specifies CASSQEGGDTQYF. The chain is built from TRBV6-5 and TRBJ2-3; perhaps TRBD2 as D (7 bases). CDR3 length: 13 residues. Trimming left V 5 bases short and J 6 bases short, with 12 bases between. Per the germline V gene, CDR1 is MNHEY and CDR2 is SVGAGI.

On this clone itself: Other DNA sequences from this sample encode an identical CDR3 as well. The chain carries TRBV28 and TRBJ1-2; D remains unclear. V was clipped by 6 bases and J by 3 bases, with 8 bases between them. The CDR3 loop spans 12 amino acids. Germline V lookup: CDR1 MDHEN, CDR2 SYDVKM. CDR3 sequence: CASSLRDYGYTF. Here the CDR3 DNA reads TGTGCCAGCAGCCTCCGGGACTATGGCTACACCTTC.